The sequence of this TCR gamma chain was determined in a study of fetal and pediatric gammadelta thymocytes (dated 2022 in TCRdb). With regard to the full study: The bulk gammadelta thymocyte repertoires combined previously published and newly generated, unpublished data and were used to strengthen a single-cell study of gammadelta thymocyte development. The set of bulk gammadelta thymocyte repertoires included some ten subjects in total: 3 fetal thymus donors and 7 pediatric thymus donors. Unpublished data were combined with previously published data (refs 27,28) to make up the bulk gammadelta thymocyte repertoires. Bulk TCR repertoire data were added to increase subject numbers and strengthen the CDR3 publicity analysis.

By how much of the sample it makes up, this clone is large (0.1 to 1%). It lacks a known antigen. Within one base of it there is no much larger clone, and no base qualities were kept. The identical CDR3 is also encoded by other nucleotide sequences in the sample. For staining, thymocytes received Zombie NIR viability dye along with antibodies against CD3 (UCHT1), TCRgammadelta (11F2), TCRVgamma9 (IMMU360) and TCRVdelta2 (IMMU389). Bulk TRD and TRG CDR3 repertoires were produced separately from sorted Vgamma9Vdelta2 and nonVgamma9Vdelta2 gammadelta thymocytes taken from human fetal and pediatric thymuses. Children undergoing cardiac surgery in Belgium were the source of the pediatric thymus tissue. Pediatric thymus donors in the study were aged between about 1 and 12 years. As previously described, thymic cell suspensions were prepared from both fetal and post-natal thymuses. NonVgamma9Vdelta2 thymocytes were sorted as CD3+ gammadeltaTCR+ cells lacking the Vgamma9+Vdelta2+ phenotype. A FACS Aria III cell sorter (BD Biosciences) was used for cell sorting.

Overall study outcomes, separate from this receptor: Fetal gammadelta thymocyte repertoires were previously reported to be enriched for TRDV2, TRGV8 and TRGV9 usage, low N additions and public CDR3s compared with post-natal repertoires.

Taken from cysteine to phenylalanine, the CDR3 has 14 residues. Only CDR3 DNA is held: 42 bases, read in frame from base 1. CDR1 and CDR2 (EGSNGY, YDSYNSKV) derive from the germline V gene. Trimmed from V: 0 bases; trimmed from J: 3 bases; junction bases lacking a gene match: 5. The instrument given in TCRdb is Illumina MiSeq. The authors' pipeline ran thus. For publicity analysis, the Vgamma9Vdelta2 and nonVgamma9Vdelta2 bulk CDR3 files were merged for each subject into one combined repertoire per subject. Using base R and dplyr, CDR3 publicity was scored on a scale from 0 to 19 by checking each amino acid sequence across 9 single-cell datasets and around 9 bulk repertoires. TCRdb called clones from the public reads with CATT, and repeated DNA sequences were later combined into one row. These V and J calls rely on TCRdb rather than the paper's analysis. The sample table holds around 380 gamma-chain clones, of which around 4% were seen once. Of the sample, more than 10% is held by the ten largest clones.

The rearrangement joined TRGV2 to TRGJ1 or TRGJ2. This receptor was identified in a child who underwent cardiac surgery and was recorded as healthy. Specimen: non-Vgamma9Vdelta2 gamma-delta T cells from the thymus. This sample's cell subset or site label indicates: CD3+gammadeltaTCR+ thymocytes not co-expressing Vgamma9 and Vdelta2. The CDR3 region reads CATWDGPGYYKKLF. The DNA sequence follows: TGTGCCACCTGGGACGGGCCGGGTTATTATAAGAAACTCTTT.